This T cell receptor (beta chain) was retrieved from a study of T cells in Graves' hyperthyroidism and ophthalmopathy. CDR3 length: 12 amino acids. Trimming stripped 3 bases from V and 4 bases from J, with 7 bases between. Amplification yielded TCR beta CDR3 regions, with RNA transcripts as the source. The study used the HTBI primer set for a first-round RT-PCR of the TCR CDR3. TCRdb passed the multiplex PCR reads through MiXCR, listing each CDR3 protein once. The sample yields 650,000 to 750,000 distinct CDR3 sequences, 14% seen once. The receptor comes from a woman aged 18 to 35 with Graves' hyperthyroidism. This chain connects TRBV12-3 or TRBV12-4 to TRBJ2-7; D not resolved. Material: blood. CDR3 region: CASSFWAYEQYF. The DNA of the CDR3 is TGTGCCAGCAGTTTTTGGGCGTACGAGCAGTACTTC.